Only a few counts were recorded for the clone carrying this TCR beta chain. Germline-derived CDR1 and CDR2 are SNHLY and FYNNEI. The CDR3 has 14 amino acids. Trimming cost V 4 bases and J 2 bases, with 8 bases left between them. Regarding time point: sample taken at primary tumor resection. Unsorted tumor, nontumor lung tissue or cryopreserved PBMC supplied the whole RNA. There were some 76 donors, all of them untreated patients with early-stage non-small cell lung cancer. TCR cDNA molecules each had a unique molecular identifier. One entry per CDR3 protein results from TCRdb running MiXCR on the 5' RACE reads. Of 50,000 to 65,000 distinct CDR3 sequences listed, 8% to 9% are singletons. This sample is drawn from a study of spatial heterogeneity in lung cancer.

Sequences were derived from PBMCs, sampled at surgery. J is TRBJ2-2 and V is TRBV2; no firm D call. The clonotype comes from a female donor with early-stage non-small cell lung cancer. DNA for the CDR3: TGTGCCAGCAGTGGCGAACAAAACACCGGGGAGCTGTTTTTT. Protein sequence: CASSGEQNTGELFF.